This is a list of T cell receptor beta chains from one sample in a study of CD8 T cells in ankylosing spondylitis. TCRdb analysed the 5' RACE reads with MiXCR anew, one entry per CDR3 protein. The table has nearly 350,000 distinct CDR3 sequences, roughly 15% seen once. Sequencing was performed on blood, either unsorted or a sorted T cell fraction (not recorded which). These receptors came from a male donor with ankylosing spondylitis or in good health (not recorded which). Both conserved end residues are part of each CDR3. The D gene is left open where the match is weak. For some rows the clone size is stated as once, few or many, or as a class when expanded; others skip it.

CDR3aa	CDR3nt	d_gene	j_gene	abundance	v_gene
CASSAGGYEQYF	TGTGCCAGCAGCGCGGGAGGCTACGAGCAGTACTTC	TRBD2	TRBJ2-7	many	TRBV3-1
CASSQEGKLVAYNEQFF	TGCGCCAGCAGCCAAGAAGGGAAGCTTGTGGCCTACAATGAGCAGTTCTTC	NA	TRBJ2-1	few	TRBV4-1
CATSDLQGGMNTEAFF	TGTGCCACCAGTGATTTGCAAGGGGGGATGAACACTGAAGCTTTCTTT	NA	TRBJ1-1	few	TRBV24-1
CASSKESEAFF	TGTGCCAGCAGTAAGGAGAGTGAAGCTTTCTTT	NA	TRBJ1-1	few	TRBV12-3/TRBV12-4
CASRKSGGTNTGELFF	TGTGCCAGCAGGAAAAGCGGGGGGACGAACACCGGGGAGCTGTTTTTT	TRBD2	TRBJ2-2	NA	TRBV7-9
CASSQGAAYEQYF	TGTGCCAGCTCACAGGGGGCTGCGTACGAGCAGTACTTC	TRBD1	TRBJ2-7	few	TRBV2
CASSWGDLGTDTQYF	TGTGCCAGCAGCTGGGGGGACTTGGGCACAGATACGCAGTATTTT	NA	TRBJ2-3	NA	TRBV7-9
CSASRHTEAFF	TGCAGTGCTAGCCGACACACTGAAGCTTTCTTT	NA	TRBJ1-1	NA	TRBV20-1
CASSPRDWDQPQHF	TGTGCCAGCAGTCCTCGGGACTGGGATCAGCCCCAGCATTTT	NA	TRBJ1-5	many	TRBV12-3/TRBV12-4
CSVSLGTGANVLTF	TGCAGCGTTTCCTTGGGAACTGGGGCCAACGTCCTGACTTTC	NA	TRBJ2-6	NA	TRBV29-1
CASRPTGGDGTEAFF	TGTGCCAGCAGACCAACAGGGGGCGACGGGACTGAAGCTTTCTTT	TRBD1	TRBJ1-1	NA	TRBV6-1
CSVEPGYTEAFF	TGCAGCGTTGAACCGGGGTACACTGAAGCTTTCTTT	NA	TRBJ1-1	NA	TRBV29-1
CASSIEADTYNEQFF	TGTGCCAGTAGTATAGAGGCCGACACCTACAATGAGCAGTTCTTC	NA	TRBJ2-1	few	TRBV19
CASSILSPTSGSGDTQYF	TGTGCCAGCAGCATTCTATCTCCGACTAGCGGGAGTGGAGATACGCAGTATTTT	TRBD2	TRBJ2-3	many	TRBV9
CAISDYRDKGNIQYF	TGTGCCATCAGTGATTACCGGGACAAGGGAAACATTCAGTACTTC	NA	TRBJ2-4	NA	TRBV10-3
CASSQIAGQGKFF	TGCGCCAGCAGCCAAATCGCTGGACAGGGGAAGTTCTTC	TRBD1	TRBJ2-1	many	TRBV4-1
CASSSWTASETQYF	TGTGCCAGCAGCTCCTGGACAGCAAGCGAGACCCAGTACTTC	NA	TRBJ2-5	NA	TRBV7-9
CSAVQQGMAQHF	TGCAGTGCGGTTCAACAGGGGATGGCCCAGCATTTT	TRBD1	TRBJ1-5	NA	TRBV20-1
CSVGIGTRGANVLTF	TGCAGCGTTGGGATCGGGACCCGGGGGGCCAACGTCCTGACTTTC	NA	TRBJ2-6	NA	TRBV29-1
CASRGRRNTEAFF	TGTGCCAGCAGGGGACGGAGGAACACTGAAGCTTTCTTT	NA	TRBJ1-1	many	TRBV12-3/TRBV12-4
CASSSGQKAGETQYF	TGCGCCAGCAGCTCGGGACAGAAGGCGGGAGAGACCCAGTACTTC	TRBD1	TRBJ2-5	many	TRBV5-1
CSARVLAGGVYNEQFF	TGCAGTGCTAGGGTTCTAGCGGGGGGCGTCTACAATGAGCAGTTCTTC	TRBD2	TRBJ2-1	few	TRBV20-1
CSASLRRRTSYNEQFF	TGCAGTGCCAGCCTTAGGAGAAGAACCTCCTACAATGAGCAGTTCTTC	NA	TRBJ2-1	few	TRBV20-1
CSARPRLGKGKSSYEQYF	TGCAGTGCTAGACCTCGCCTGGGGAAGGGGAAAAGCTCCTACGAGCAGTACTTC	NA	TRBJ2-7	few	TRBV20-1
CASSGGFAEKLFF	TGTGCCAGCAGCGGGGGCTTTGCTGAAAAACTGTTTTTT	NA	TRBJ1-4	many	TRBV12-3/TRBV12-4
CASSFQENTGELFF	TGTGCCAGCAGTTTCCAGGAGAACACCGGGGAGCTGTTTTTT	NA	TRBJ2-2	few	TRBV12-3/TRBV12-4
CASSYSTSNHEQYF	TGTGCCAGCAGTTACTCGACAAGTAACCACGAGCAGTACTTC	NA	TRBJ2-7	few	TRBV6-2/TRBV6-3
CASRRSEEGLGYGYTF	TGTGCCAGCCGGAGGAGTGAGGAGGGTCTTGGCTATGGCTACACCTTC	NA	TRBJ1-2	NA	TRBV12-3/TRBV12-4
CASSSDLLQGTEAFF	TGCGCCAGCAGCTCCGATCTCTTACAGGGCACTGAAGCTTTCTTT	NA	TRBJ1-1	few	TRBV5-1
CSAPLLTSGSRYEQFF	TGCAGTGCTCCCCTCTTGACCAGCGGGAGTCGCTATGAGCAGTTCTTC	TRBD2	TRBJ2-1	NA	TRBV20-1
CASSLELMNTEAFF	TGCGCCAGCAGCTTGGAGCTCATGAACACTGAAGCTTTCTTT	NA	TRBJ1-1	many	TRBV5-1
CASSSQGAQETHYF	TGCGCCAGCAGCTCCCAGGGGGCCCAAGAGACCCACTACTTC	TRBD1	TRBJ2-5	once	TRBV5-1
CASSLGPTGIHEQYF	TGTGCCAGCAGCTTAGGCCCTACAGGGATCCACGAGCAGTACTTC	NA	TRBJ2-7	NA	TRBV7-9
CASSLDRGTGVLEEQFF	TGTGCCAGCAGCTTGGACAGGGGGACCGGGGTTTTGGAGGAGCAGTTCTTC	TRBD1	TRBJ2-1	NA	TRBV11-2
CASSPDVGQRGGYTF	TGTGCCAGCAGCCCTGATGTGGGGCAAAGGGGGGGCTACACCTTC	NA	TRBJ1-2	few	TRBV7-2
CASKVEEVSYEQYF	TGTGCCAGCAAAGTCGAAGAGGTTTCCTACGAGCAGTACTTC	NA	TRBJ2-7	once	TRBV2
CASSLLLGYEQYF	TGCGCCAGCAGCCTGCTGTTGGGGTACGAGCAGTACTTC	NA	TRBJ2-7	NA	TRBV5-1
CAISESGVSGRKDTEAFF	TGTGCCATCAGTGAGTCTGGGGTCTCAGGGAGAAAGGACACTGAAGCTTTCTTT	NA	TRBJ1-1	NA	TRBV10-3
CASRMTGGDTQYF	TGTGCCAGCAGGATGACAGGGGGAGATACGCAGTATTTT	TRBD1	TRBJ2-3	NA	TRBV6-1
CASSQDAGTGRLHTGELFF	TGTGCCAGCAGCCAAGATGCCGGGACAGGCAGGCTTCACACCGGGGAGCTGTTTTTT	TRBD1	TRBJ2-2	few	TRBV4-2
CASSPDSRREDTQYF	TGTGCCAGCAGCCCAGACTCCCGTAGGGAAGATACGCAGTATTTT	NA	TRBJ2-3	NA	TRBV7-8
CASSYSREYEQFF	TGTGCCAGCAGTTATTCCAGGGAGTATGAGCAGTTCTTC	NA	TRBJ2-1	NA	TRBV6-5
CASSLAGASGANVLTF	TGTGCCAGCAGCTTAGCCGGGGCCTCTGGGGCTAACGTCCTGACTTTC	NA	TRBJ2-6	NA	TRBV7-8
CASSSLVRGVTDTQYF	TGTGCCAGCAGCTCCTTAGTGCGCGGTGTAACAGATACGCAGTATTTT	NA	TRBJ2-3	NA	TRBV27
CASSFVGGSGANVLTF	TGTGCCAGCAGCTTCGTGGGAGGCTCTGGGGCCAACGTCCTGACTTTC	NA	TRBJ2-6	NA	TRBV5-6
CASRLAGGYEQYF	TGTGCCAGCAGGCTAGCGGGGGGCTACGAGCAGTACTTC	TRBD2	TRBJ2-7	NA	TRBV6-1
CASSQETSGGPLETQYF	TGCGCCAGCAGCCAAGAAACTAGCGGGGGGCCCTTGGAGACCCAGTACTTC	TRBD2	TRBJ2-5	few	TRBV4-1
CASSLDRGQITQYF	TGTGCCAGCAGCTTGGACAGGGGTCAGATAACGCAGTATTTT	TRBD1	TRBJ2-3	NA	TRBV6-1
CASSPGTGANQPQHF	TGTGCCAGCTCACCCGGGACAGGGGCCAATCAGCCCCAGCATTTT	TRBD1	TRBJ1-5	few	TRBV18
CASSWGQGGLNTEAFF	TGTGCCAGCAGCTGGGGACAGGGTGGTTTGAACACTGAAGCTTTCTTT	TRBD1	TRBJ1-1	few	TRBV5-6
CASSSGQGSWNEQFF	TGTGCCAGCAGCTCTGGACAGGGGTCCTGGAATGAGCAGTTCTTC	TRBD1	TRBJ2-1	few	TRBV7-6
CASTLDRGPSYEQYF	TGCGCCAGCACCCTCGACAGGGGGCCCTCCTACGAGCAGTACTTC	TRBD1	TRBJ2-7	few	TRBV10-2
CASSSRRLAGRDGEQFF	TGTGCCAGCAGCTCCAGGAGACTAGCGGGGAGGGACGGTGAGCAGTTCTTC	TRBD2	TRBJ2-1	NA	TRBV11-3